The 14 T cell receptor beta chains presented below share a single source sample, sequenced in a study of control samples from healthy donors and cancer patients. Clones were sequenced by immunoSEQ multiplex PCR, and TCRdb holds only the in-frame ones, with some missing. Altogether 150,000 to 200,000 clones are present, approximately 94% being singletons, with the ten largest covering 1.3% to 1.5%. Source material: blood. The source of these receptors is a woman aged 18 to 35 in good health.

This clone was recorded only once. CDR3 sequence reads: CASRTQGGTEAFF. The CDR3 nucleotides read TGTGCCAGTAGGACACAGGGAGGGACTGAAGCTTTCTTT. The chain employs TRBV19 and TRBJ1-1, with D perhaps matching TRBD1 (6 bases). Germline CDR1 is LNHDA and CDR2 is SQIVND (reference sequence). This CDR3 contains 13 residues. The V end lost 6 bases, the J end lost 5 bases, and 13 bases lay between the germline ends.

As DNA, the CDR3 is TGTGCCAGCAGTTACTCACCACCAGCGATACGCGGAGCTTTCTTT. It codes for CASSYSPPAIRGAFF. The chain has TRBV6-5 and TRBJ1-1; no reliable D call. CDR1 is MNHEY, CDR2 SVGAGI, per germline. Trimming left V 0 bases short and J 10 bases short, with 18 bases between. This CDR3 has 15 amino acids.

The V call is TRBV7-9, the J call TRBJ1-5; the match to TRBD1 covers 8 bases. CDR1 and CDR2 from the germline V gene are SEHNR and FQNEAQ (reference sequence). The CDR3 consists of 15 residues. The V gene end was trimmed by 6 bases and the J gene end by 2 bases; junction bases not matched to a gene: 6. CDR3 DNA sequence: TGTGCCAGCAGTCCAGGGGGCACCGGCAATCAGCCCCAGCATTTT. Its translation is CASSPGGTGNQPQHF.

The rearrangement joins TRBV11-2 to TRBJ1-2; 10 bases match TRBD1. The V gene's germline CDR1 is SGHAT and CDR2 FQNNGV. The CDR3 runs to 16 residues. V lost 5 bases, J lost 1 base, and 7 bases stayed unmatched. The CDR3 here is CASSPRDRGLNYGYTF. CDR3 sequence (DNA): TGTGCCAGCAGCCCCCGGGACAGGGGTCTTAACTATGGCTACACCTTC.

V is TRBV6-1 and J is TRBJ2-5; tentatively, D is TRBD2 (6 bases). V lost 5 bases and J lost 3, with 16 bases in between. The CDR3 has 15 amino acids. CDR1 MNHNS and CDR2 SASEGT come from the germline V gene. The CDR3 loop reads CASSFGRGPKETQYF. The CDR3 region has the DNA TGTGCCAGCAGTTTTGGGCGGGGCCCTAAAGAGACCCAGTACTTC.

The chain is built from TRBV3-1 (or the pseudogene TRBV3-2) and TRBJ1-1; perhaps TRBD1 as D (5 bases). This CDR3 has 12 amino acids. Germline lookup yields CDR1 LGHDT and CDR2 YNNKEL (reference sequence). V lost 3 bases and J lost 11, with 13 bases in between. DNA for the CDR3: TGTGCCAGCAGCCATGAGAGAAGGGACGCTTTCTTT. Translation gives CASSHERRDAFF.

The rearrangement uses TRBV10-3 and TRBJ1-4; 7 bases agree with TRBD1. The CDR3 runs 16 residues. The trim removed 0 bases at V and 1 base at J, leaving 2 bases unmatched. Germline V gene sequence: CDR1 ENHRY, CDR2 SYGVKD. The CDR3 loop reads CAISESTGRTNEKLFF. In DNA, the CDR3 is TGTGCCATCAGTGAGTCGACAGGGCGAACTAATGAAAAACTGTTTTTT.

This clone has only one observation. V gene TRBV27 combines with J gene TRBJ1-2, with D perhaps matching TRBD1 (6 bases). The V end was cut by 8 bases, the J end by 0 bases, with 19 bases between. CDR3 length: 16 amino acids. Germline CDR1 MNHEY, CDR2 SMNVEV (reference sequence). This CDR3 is CASSTEWGRSNYGYTF. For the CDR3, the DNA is TGTGCCAGCTCGACCGAATGGGGGCGATCTAACTATGGCTACACCTTC.

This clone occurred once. CDR3 loop: CATGGADPSNEQFF. Written as DNA, the CDR3 is TGTGCCACCGGCGGGGCGGACCCCTCCAATGAGCAGTTCTTC. The rearrangement uses TRBV24-1 and TRBJ2-1; D is possibly TRBD2 (6 bases). The length of the CDR3 is 14 residues. Germline-derived CDR1 and CDR2 are KGHDR and SFDVKD. V was pared by 9 bases and J by 6 bases, with 17 bases between.

The CDR3 nucleotides are TGCGCCAGCAGCCTAGGAGGTAGCGGGAGGAGCTCCTACGAGCAGTACTTC. Translated: CASSLGGSGRSSYEQYF. The V call is TRBV4-1, the J call TRBJ2-7, with 10 bases identical to TRBD2. CDR1 is MGHRA and CDR2 is YSYEKL in the germline V gene. CDR3 length: 17 residues. J lost 0 bases, V lost 4 bases, and 9 bases had no gene match.

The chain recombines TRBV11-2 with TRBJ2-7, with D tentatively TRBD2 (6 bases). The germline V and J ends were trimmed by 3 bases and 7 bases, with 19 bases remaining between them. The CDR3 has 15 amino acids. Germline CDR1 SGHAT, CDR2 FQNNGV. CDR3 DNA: TGTGCCAGCAGCTTTATTGAGGAGGGATCAAGGGAGCAGTACTTC. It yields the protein CASSFIEEGSREQYF. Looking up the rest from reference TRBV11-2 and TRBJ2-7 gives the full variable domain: EAGVAQSPRYKIIEKRQSVAFWCNPISGHATLYWYQQILGQGPKLLIQFQNNGVVDDSQLPKDRFSAERLKGVDSTLKIQPAKLEDSAVYLCASSFIEEGSREQYFGPGTRLTVT.

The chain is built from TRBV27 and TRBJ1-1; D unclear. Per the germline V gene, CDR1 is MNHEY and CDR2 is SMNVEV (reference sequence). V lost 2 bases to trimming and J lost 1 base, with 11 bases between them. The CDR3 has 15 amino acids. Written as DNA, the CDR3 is TGTGCCAGCAGTTTAGATGCGGGTGCGAACACTGAAGCTTTCTTT. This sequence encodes CASSLDAGANTEAFF.

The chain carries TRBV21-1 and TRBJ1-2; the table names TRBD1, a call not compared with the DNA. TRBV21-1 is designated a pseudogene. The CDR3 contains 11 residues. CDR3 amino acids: CASSPLDRATF. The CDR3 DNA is TGTGCCAGCAGCCCTTTAGACAGGGCCACCTTC.

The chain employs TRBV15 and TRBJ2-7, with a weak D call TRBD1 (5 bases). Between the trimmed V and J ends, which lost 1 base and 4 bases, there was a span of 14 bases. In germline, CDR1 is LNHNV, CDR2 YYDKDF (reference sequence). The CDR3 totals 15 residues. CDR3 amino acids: CATSRGVGPSYEQYF. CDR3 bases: TGTGCCACCAGCAGAGGGGTGGGGCCCTCATACGAGCAGTACTTC.